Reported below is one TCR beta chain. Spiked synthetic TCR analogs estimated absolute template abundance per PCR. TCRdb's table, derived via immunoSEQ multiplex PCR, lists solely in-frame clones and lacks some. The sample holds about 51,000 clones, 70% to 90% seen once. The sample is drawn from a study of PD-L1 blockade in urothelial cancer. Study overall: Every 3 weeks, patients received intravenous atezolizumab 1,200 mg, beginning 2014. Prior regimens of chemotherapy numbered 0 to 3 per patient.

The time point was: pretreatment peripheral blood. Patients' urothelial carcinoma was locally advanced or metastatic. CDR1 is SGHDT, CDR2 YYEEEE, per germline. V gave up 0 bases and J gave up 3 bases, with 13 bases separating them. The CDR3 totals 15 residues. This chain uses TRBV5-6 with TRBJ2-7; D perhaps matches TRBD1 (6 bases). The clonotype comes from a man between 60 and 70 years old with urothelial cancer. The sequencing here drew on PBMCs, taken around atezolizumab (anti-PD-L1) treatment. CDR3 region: CASSLEGLGGYEQYF. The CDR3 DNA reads TGTGCCAGCAGCTTGGAAGGGCTAGGGGGCTACGAGCAGTACTTC.